Below, 18 T cell receptor beta chains from the same sample are listed, as sequenced in a study of T cell responses to AZD1222 COVID-19 vaccine. Assay: immunoSEQ multiplex PCR; the TCRdb copy retains only in-frame clones and omits some. The profile shows fewer than 150,000 clones, 89% of them singletons. Specimen: peripheral blood, collected on day 0 of AZD1222 vaccination. Receptors were obtained from an adult in good health.

The chain couples TRBV30 to TRBJ2-1; D not certain. CDR3 length: 15 residues. V was trimmed by 2 bases and J by 9 bases, leaving 20 bases between them. In germline, CDR1 is GTSNPN, CDR2 SVGIG (reference sequence). CDR3 bases: TGTGCCTGGAGTACTGACTGGACGAAAGTTGCTGAGCAGTTCTTC. Translating gives CAWSTDWTKVAEQFF.

V gene TRBV28 combines with J gene TRBJ2-7; 10 positions match TRBD1. Germline CDR1 and CDR2: MDHEN and SYDVKM. Germline trimming cut 6 bases from V and 0 bases from J; bases unmatched to any gene: 5. The CDR3 is made up of 15 amino acids. The CDR3 nucleotides are TGTGCCAGCAGAAGGGACAGGGGAAGCTCCTACGAGCAGTACTTC. This sequence encodes CASRRDRGSSYEQYF.

This clone was observed many times. V usage is TRBV7-9 and J usage is TRBJ2-2, with D uncertain. The V end was cut by 8 bases, the J end by 0 bases, with 4 bases between. From germline, CDR1 is SEHNR and CDR2 FQNEAQ (reference sequence). The CDR3 is 12 residues long. DNA for the CDR3: TGTGCCAGCCCCCCGAACACCGGGGAGCTGTTTTTT. It is translated as CASPPNTGELFF.

The J gene is TRBJ2-4, the V gene TRBV5-1, with D possibly TRBD2 on 5 matching bases. This CDR3 spans 15 amino acids. CDR1 is SGHRS and CDR2 is YFSETQ in the germline V gene. V shed 0 bases and J shed 8 bases, with 15 bases lying between them. The CDR3 DNA sequence: TGCGCCAGCAGCTTGGCCCGAGGGCCCAAGGACATTCAGTACTTC. It yields the protein CASSLARGPKDIQYF.

This clone was recorded only once. The V and J genes are TRBV28 and TRBJ1-3; D may be TRBD1 (6 bases). Germline values: CDR1 MDHEN, CDR2 SYDVKM. Trimming cost V 2 bases and J 0 bases, with 11 bases left between them. There are 16 residues in the CDR3. CDR3 sequence (DNA): TGTGCCAGCAGTTTACATGGGGGCTTCTCTGGAAACACCATATATTTT. It translates to CASSLHGGFSGNTIYF.

The chain uses TRBV6-2 or TRBV6-3 and TRBJ1-2; no reliable D call. Trimming took 7 bases from V and 7 from J, leaving 25 bases between them. Germline assignment: CDR1 MNHEY and CDR2 SVGEGT. This CDR3 contains 16 residues. The CDR3, as DNA: TGTGCCAGCAACCCCGCAAGGGAAATTCTGTTTGGTGGCTACACCTTC. Encoded protein: CASNPAREILFGGYTF.

The gene calls are TRBV6-1 and TRBJ2-7; D is ambiguous. With 6 bases removed from V and 2 bases from J, the gap between germline ends came to 5 bases. The germline V gene has CDR1 MNHNS and CDR2 SASEGT. CDR3 length equals 11 residues. CDR3 in amino acids: CASRGPYEQYF. CDR3 nucleotide sequence: TGTGCCAGCAGAGGCCCCTACGAGCAGTACTTC.

The chain is built from TRBV5-1 and TRBJ1-2; D unresolved. The V and J ends lost 1 base and 1 base respectively, with 5 bases between them. Germline loops: CDR1 SGHRS, CDR2 YFSETQ. This CDR3 is 13 amino acids long. CDR3 residues: CASSLTVNYGYTF. The CDR3 bases are TGCGCCAGCAGCTTGACAGTTAACTATGGCTACACCTTC.

This clone has a single count. V usage is TRBV6-5 and J usage is TRBJ1-1; D unresolved. The length of the CDR3 is 13 residues. Germline CDR1 MNHEY, CDR2 SVGAGI. The V and J ends lost 8 bases and 1 base respectively, with 11 bases between them. CDR3 protein: CASGPRGNTEAFF. CDR3 DNA sequence: TGTGCCAGCGGTCCCCGAGGGAACACTGAAGCTTTCTTT.

CDR3 nucleotides: TGTGCCAGTAGTATCAGTAGCGGGAGGATCCACGAGCAGTACTTC. Translating it yields CASSISSGRIHEQYF. This sequence joins TRBV19 and TRBJ2-7, with 10 positions matching TRBD2. Germline V gene data show CDR1 as LNHDA and CDR2 as SQIVND (reference sequence). The CDR3 consists of 15 residues. J gave up 5 bases and V 3 bases, and 7 bases lay outside the gene matches.

V and J are TRBV19 and TRBJ1-5; 9 positions agree with TRBD1. The CDR3 extends over 16 amino acids. The V gene end was trimmed by 3 bases and the J gene end by 3 bases; junction bases not matched to a gene: 6. Germline V gives CDR1 LNHDA, CDR2 SQIVND (reference sequence). In DNA form, the CDR3 reads TGTGCCAGTAGTATCGGGACAGGGTATTCCAATCAGCCCCAGCATTTT. Protein product: CASSIGTGYSNQPQHF.

The V and J genes are TRBV12-5 and TRBJ2-7; D remains unclear. In germline, CDR1 is LGHNT, CDR2 FRNRAP. The CDR3 loop spans 12 amino acids. With 2 bases removed from V and 6 bases from J, the gap between germline ends came to 8 bases. This CDR3 reads CASGLWGVEQYF. The CDR3 bases are TGTGCTAGTGGTTTGTGGGGTGTCGAGCAGTACTTC.

This clone is a singleton in its sample. The J gene is TRBJ1-5, the V gene TRBV4-1; a weak D match, TRBD1 (5 bases). The germline V gene encodes CDR1 MGHRA and CDR2 YSYEKL. This CDR3 is built from 15 residues. V gave up 4 bases and J gave up 3 bases, with 13 bases separating them. The CDR3 DNA reads TGCGCCAGCAGCCCGAGGGGAGGGCTCAATCAGCCCCAGCATTTT. Translation: CASSPRGGLNQPQHF.

The chain employs TRBV7-8 and TRBJ2-2; no clear D gene. In germline, CDR1 is SGHVS, CDR2 FQNEAQ. The CDR3 runs 15 residues. The ends were cut back, 1 base at V and 7 bases at J, with 13 bases in the middle. CDR3 sequence (DNA): TGTGCCAGCAGCTTAGTGGCAGCATGGGACGGGGAGCTGTTTTTT. This codes for CASSLVAAWDGELFF.

J is TRBJ2-1 and V is TRBV9; 7 nucleotides match TRBD2. Germline V gives CDR1 SGDLS, CDR2 YYNGEE. The length of the CDR3 is 15 residues. With 0 bases clipped from V and 0 bases from J, the junction kept 0 bases outside the gene matches. DNA for the CDR3: TGTGCCAGCAGCGTAGCGGGGGGCTCCTACAATGAGCAGTTCTTC. This encodes CASSVAGGSYNEQFF.

The chain links TRBV9 to TRBJ1-6; maybe TRBD1 (5 bases). The CDR3 is made up of 16 amino acids. With 0 bases removed from V and 7 bases from J, the gap between germline ends came to 14 bases. The germline gives CDR1 SGDLS, CDR2 YYNGEE. The CDR3 DNA reads TGTGCCAGCAGCGTAGGACCTCAGGGAGTCAATTCACCCCTCCACTTT. It translates to CASSVGPQGVNSPLHF. Using reference TRBV9 and TRBJ1-6 for the parts outside the CDR3, the full variable domain is DSGVTQTPKHLITATGQRVTLRCSPRSGDLSVYWYQQSLDQGLQFLIQYYNGEERAKGNILERFSAQQFPDLHSELNLSSLELGDSALYFCASSVGPQGVNSPLHFGNGTRLTVT.

V gene TRBV2 combines with J gene TRBJ1-6; D call uncertain. The germline V gene has CDR1 SNHLY and CDR2 FYNNEI. The CDR3 is 17 residues long. Deletions cut 7 bases from V and 10 bases from J, with 26 bases between. CDR3 coding DNA: TGTGCCAGCAACCCTAGACCGACGCCGGGGTCAGAATCACCCCTCCACTTT. It specifies CASNPRPTPGSESPLHF.

About this clone itself: The same CDR3 also results from other DNA sequences found in this sample. The genes are TRBV29-1 and TRBJ2-3; D remains unclear. Germline V gives CDR1 SQVTM, CDR2 ANQGSEA. Trimming cost V 4 bases and J 2 bases, with 4 bases left between them. CDR3 length: 11 amino acids. CDR3 residues: CSVGDTDTQYF. DNA for the CDR3: TGCAGCGTTGGGGACACAGATACGCAGTATTTT.